The 10 T cell receptor beta chains below all came from one sample that was sequenced in a study of vaccination and CD4 T cells after COVID-19. No cognate antigen is known for these TCRs. Sequenced with the Oncomine TCR Beta short-read assay was DNA taken from cultured CD4+ T cells. TCRdb itself ran the PCR reads through MiXCR, one entry per CDR3 protein. The table shows some 16,000 distinct CDR3 sequences, with less than 60% occurring only once. Described treatment: approximately 11-day PBMC culture with coronavirus spike peptide pools or control peptides (ViraFEST assay). Material: CD4+ T cells from blood, cultured in vitro. All receptors come from a human donor who had recovered from COVID-19.

The gene calls are TRBV2 and TRBJ1-6; D possibly corresponds to TRBD1 (6 bases). The V gene lost 7 bases and the J gene lost 4 bases, with 14 bases spanning the gap. Germline-derived CDR1 and CDR2 are SNHLY and FYNNEI. The CDR3 runs to 15 residues. The CDR3 is CASKTGTQYNSPLHF. CDR3 nucleotides: TGTGCCAGCAAAACCGGGACACAGTATAATTCACCCCTCCACTTT.

The rearrangement joins TRBV15 to TRBJ2-2; 10 bases are shared with TRBD2. The CDR3 extends over 17 amino acids. The ends lost 3 bases at V and 3 bases at J; junction bases unmatched: 7. The germline gives CDR1 LNHNV, CDR2 YYDKDF (reference sequence). The CDR3 sequence is CATSRPLAGAYTGELFF. CDR3 sequence (DNA): TGTGCCACCAGCAGGCCGCTAGCGGGGGCGTACACCGGGGAGCTGTTTTTT.

The chain recombines TRBV12-3 or TRBV12-4 with TRBJ1-2; no reliable D call. The CDR3 is 12 amino acids. V lost 7 bases and J lost 7, with 13 bases in between. The CDR3 spells CASTRGESGYTF. The CDR3, as DNA: TGTGCCAGCACTCGCGGGGAGTCTGGCTACACCTTC.

This chain uses TRBV7-2 with TRBJ1-5; D is ambiguous. The CDR3 consists of 14 residues. V was shortened by 2 bases and J by 9 bases, with 14 bases between the two germline ends. Germline V lookup: CDR1 SGHTA, CDR2 FQGNSA. This CDR3 is CASSLNRRFRPQHF. For the CDR3, the DNA is TGTGCCAGCAGCTTAAATCGGCGGTTTAGGCCCCAGCATTTT.

The V gene is TRBV6-2 or TRBV6-3, the J gene TRBJ1-5; 8 bases agree with TRBD1. The CDR3 sequence is 15 residues long. Germline V gene data show CDR1 as MNHEY and CDR2 as SVGEGT. The trim removed 5 bases at V and 6 bases at J, leaving 9 bases unmatched. The CDR3 DNA follows: TGTGCCAGCAGTCTACAGGCAGGGGGCGTTCAGCCCCAGCATTTT. Amino acids: CASSLQAGGVQPQHF.

This chain uses TRBV7-9 with TRBJ2-3, with D possibly TRBD2 on 5 matching bases. Germline CDR1 reads SEHNR; CDR2 reads FQNEAQ (reference sequence). With 5 bases removed from V and 4 bases from J, the gap between germline ends came to 16 bases. This CDR3 has 15 amino acids. CDR3 in amino acids: CASSASGPRADTQYF. Written as DNA, the CDR3 is TGTGCCAGCAGCGCTTCCGGGCCGAGGGCAGATACGCAGTATTTT.

The chain has TRBV6-1 and TRBJ2-2; D is tentatively TRBD1 or TRBD2 (5 bases each). The CDR3 consists of 16 residues. Germline CDR1 is MNHNS and CDR2 is SASEGT. The V and J ends lost 5 bases and 5 bases respectively, with 18 bases between them. CDR3 nucleotide sequence: TGTGCCAGCAGTCCCCTAGGGCCCGAGGGGACCGGGGAGCTGTTTTTT. Translation: CASSPLGPEGTGELFF.

The rearrangement uses TRBV20-1 and TRBJ1-3, with D possibly TRBD1 on 5 matching bases. CDR3 size: 19 residues. Trimming took 5 bases from V and 0 from J, leaving 26 bases between them. Germline CDR1 DFQATT, CDR2 SNEGSKA (reference sequence). DNA for the CDR3: TGCAGTGCTCGTAGACCCCAGGGCCGTCGACCTTTCTCTGGAAACACCATATATTTT. Amino acids: CSARRPQGRRPFSGNTIYF.

This CDR3 is CASSLQGLNEKLFF. The CDR3 DNA reads as TGTGCCAGCAGTTTACAGGGCCTTAATGAAAAACTGTTTTTT. The chain uses TRBV28 and TRBJ1-4, with D tentatively TRBD1 (5 bases). With 2 bases removed from V and 4 bases from J, the gap between germline ends came to 8 bases. The germline V gene encodes CDR1 MDHEN and CDR2 SYDVKM. This CDR3 has 14 amino acids.

V gene TRBV24-1 combines with J gene TRBJ2-2, with 7 positions matching TRBD1. The CDR3 sequence is 14 residues long. The germline gives CDR1 KGHDR, CDR2 SFDVKD. V lost 3 bases, J lost 4 bases, and 1 base stayed unmatched. Here the CDR3 reads CATSDHRGTGELFF. The CDR3 DNA reads TGTGCCACCAGTGATCACAGGGGCACCGGGGAGCTGTTTTTT.